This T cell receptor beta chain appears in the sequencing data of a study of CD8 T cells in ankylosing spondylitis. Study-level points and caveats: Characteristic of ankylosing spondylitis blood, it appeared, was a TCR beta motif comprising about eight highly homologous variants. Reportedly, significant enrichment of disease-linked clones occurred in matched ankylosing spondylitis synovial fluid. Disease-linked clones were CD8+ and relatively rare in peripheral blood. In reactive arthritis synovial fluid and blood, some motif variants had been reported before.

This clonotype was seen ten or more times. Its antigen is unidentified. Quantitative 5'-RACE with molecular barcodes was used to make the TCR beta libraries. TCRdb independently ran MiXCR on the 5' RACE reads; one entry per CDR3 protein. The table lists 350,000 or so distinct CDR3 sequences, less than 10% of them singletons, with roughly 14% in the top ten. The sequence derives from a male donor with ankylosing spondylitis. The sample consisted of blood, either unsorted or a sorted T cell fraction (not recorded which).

The chain's CDR3 is CASSPQGVDETQYF. CDR3 sequence (DNA): TGTGCCAGCAGCCCCCAGGGGGTTGACGAGACCCAGTACTTC. V is TRBV9 and J is TRBJ2-5; the match to TRBD1 covers 7 bases. Germline V gene data show CDR1 as SGDLS and CDR2 as YYNGEE. The CDR3 has 14 amino acids. V was pared by 4 bases and J by 5 bases, with 8 bases of the junction left unmatched.